This T cell receptor (beta chain) is drawn from a study of response to subunit inactivated influenza vaccine. Notes on the study in general: Every seasonal influenza vaccination brings in few new T cells, the authors suggested.

Each CDR3 protein is one row after TCRdb ran MiXCR on the RT-PCR reads. Of approximately 700,000 distinct CDR3 sequences listed, less than 20% are singletons. CDR1 is SGDLS, CDR2 YYNGEE, per germline. V was pared by 4 bases and J by 4 bases, with 11 bases between. CDR3 length: 13 residues. On this clonotype itself: The antigen is not known.

This clonotype was obtained from a man aged 50 to 60 who received an inactivated influenza vaccine. Sequenced material: PBMCs from blood, taken 11 to 12 days after vaccination. The genes are TRBV9 and TRBJ1-2; D possibly corresponds to TRBD1 (6 bases). In DNA form, the CDR3 reads TGTGCCAGCAGCCCGGACAGTCCCTATGGCTACACCTTC. Its translation is CASSPDSPYGYTF. The variable domain in full, completed from reference TRBV9 and TRBJ1-2, reads DSGVTQTPKHLITATGQRVTLRCSPRSGDLSVYWYQQSLDQGLQFLIQYYNGEERAKGNILERFSAQQFPDLHSELNLSSLELGDSALYFCASSPDSPYGYTFGSGTRLTVV.